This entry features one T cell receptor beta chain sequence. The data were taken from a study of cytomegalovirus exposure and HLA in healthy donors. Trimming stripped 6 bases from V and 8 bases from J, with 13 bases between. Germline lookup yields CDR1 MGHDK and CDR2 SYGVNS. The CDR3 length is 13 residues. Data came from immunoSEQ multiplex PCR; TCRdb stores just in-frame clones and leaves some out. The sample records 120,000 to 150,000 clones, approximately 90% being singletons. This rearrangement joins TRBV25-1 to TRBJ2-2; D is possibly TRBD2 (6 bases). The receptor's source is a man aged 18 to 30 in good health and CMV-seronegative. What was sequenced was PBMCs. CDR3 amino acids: CASRWAAGGELFF. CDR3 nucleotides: TGTGCCAGCAGATGGGCGGCGGGAGGGGAGCTGTTTTTT. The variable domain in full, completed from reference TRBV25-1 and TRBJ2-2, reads EADIYQTPRYLVIGTGKKITLECSQTMGHDKMYWYQQDPGMELHLIHYSYGVNSTEKGDLSSESTVSRIRTEHFPLTLESARPSHTSQYLCASRWAAGGELFFGEGSRLTVL.